Each of the 8 T cell receptor beta chains below was sequenced from the same sample in a study of cytomegalovirus exposure and HLA in healthy donors. Researchers ran the PCR with 60 Vbeta and 13 Jbeta primers. Clones were read by immunoSEQ multiplex PCR, and TCRdb kept only the in-frame ones, dropping some. Of more than 75,000 clones in the sample, 60% to 80% were seen once. The specimen was PBMCs. These receptors were taken from a middle-aged woman in good health and CMV-seronegative.

The chain couples TRBV4-1 to TRBJ2-5, with 8 bases identical to TRBD1. This CDR3 is built from 17 residues. The trim removed 0 bases at V and 3 bases at J, leaving 9 bases unmatched. Germline-derived CDR1 and CDR2 are MGHRA and YSYEKL. CDR3 sequence: CASSQESRRGQKETQYF. In DNA, the CDR3 is TGCGCCAGCAGCCAAGAGTCCCGCAGGGGGCAGAAAGAGACCCAGTACTTC.

The chain combines TRBV5-6 with TRBJ1-4; 7 bases are a match to TRBD1. The CDR3 length is 16 residues. Germline CDR1 reads SGHDT; CDR2 reads YYEEEE. V shed 4 bases, J shed 8 bases, and the junction held 14 bases outside the gene matches. The CDR3 is CASSGNTGAEDEKLFF. The CDR3 coding sequence is TGTGCCAGCAGCGGAAATACAGGGGCAGAGGACGAAAAACTGTTTTTT. Drawing the rest from reference TRBV5-6 and TRBJ1-4, the complete variable domain is DAGVTQSPTHLIKTRGQQVTLRCSPKSGHDTVSWYQQALGQGPQFIFQYYEEEERQRGNFPDRFSGHQFPNYSSELNVNALLLGDSALYLCASSGNTGAEDEKLFFGSGTQLSVL.

In its sample, this clone was seen once. The junction does not match germline at one end; this may be a read error. J is TRBJ1-5 and V is TRBV6-5; D might be TRBD1 (5 bases). This CDR3 is 14 amino acids long. CDR1 MNHEY and CDR2 SVGAGI come from the germline V gene. As DNA, the CDR3 is TGTGCCAGCAGTTCGGGACTGGGATATCAGCCCCAGAATTTT. Its protein is CASSSGLGYQPQNF.

The CDR3 coding sequence is TGTGCCAGCAATAAAAGGGAGGCAGGGGGACCCTACGAGCAGTACTTC. It encodes CASNKREAGGPYEQYF. The V call is TRBV21-1, the J call TRBJ2-7; no check of the table's D call, TRBD1, against the DNA was made. TRBV21-1 is assigned pseudogene status. The CDR3 runs 16 residues.

The chain uses TRBV10-3 and TRBJ1-5; D is undetermined. This CDR3 comprises 14 residues. Germline V lookup: CDR1 ENHRY, CDR2 SYGVKD. Deletions cut 5 bases from V and 2 bases from J, with 10 bases between. The CDR3, as DNA: TGTGCCATCAGTAGCGGGTCTCGCAATCAGCCCCAGCATTTT. Translated: CAISSGSRNQPQHF.

This clone was detected only a few times. This chain joins TRBV5-6 and TRBJ2-5; TRBD1 aligns across 7 bases. The CDR3 length is 14 residues. The ends lost 5 bases at V and 3 bases at J; junction bases unmatched: 7. Germline CDR1 SGHDT, CDR2 YYEEEE. The CDR3 DNA reads TGTGCCAGCAGATACAGAGACAGGGAAGAGACCCAGTACTTC. It encodes CASRYRDREETQYF.

CDR3 loop: CASSYGTPPPEQYF. DNA for the CDR3: TGTGCCAGCAGTTACGGGACACCGCCGCCCGAGCAGTACTTC. This chain joins TRBV6-5 and TRBJ2-7, with D possibly matching TRBD1 (6 bases). Trimming stripped 2 bases from V and 6 bases from J, with 14 bases between. The CDR3 extends over 14 amino acids. The germline CDR1 and CDR2 sequences are MNHEY and SVGAGI.

The chain links TRBV11-2 to TRBJ1-6; unclear D gene. Trimming pared 5 bases from V and 0 bases from J, leaving 8 bases between. From germline, CDR1 is SGHAT and CDR2 FQNNGV. The CDR3 length is 15 residues. The CDR3 DNA follows: TGTGCCAGCAGCCCCGCCGGCTCCTATAATTCACCCCTCCACTTT. This encodes CASSPAGSYNSPLHF.